The 9 T cell receptor beta chains presented below share a single source sample, sequenced in a study of T cell clonality in common variable immunodeficiency. Study-wide points: In common variable immunodeficiency, TCR beta chains reportedly carried fewer deletions and N-nucleotide insertions.

Antigens of these TCRs are unknown. The data were produced by immunoSEQ multiplex PCR, yet TCRdb's version contains in-frame clones alone and is incomplete. There are some 30,000 clones in the sample, none observed a single time. Source material: peripheral blood mononuclear cells. All receptors come from a human donor with common variable immunodeficiency.

This clone was recorded at least ten times. The read terminates 3 residues ahead of where the CDR3 ends, so the germline J gene completes it. The chain is built from TRBV30 and TRBJ2-6, with D possibly TRBD1 on 6 matching bases. Germline V gene sequence: CDR1 GTSNPN, CDR2 SVGIG (reference sequence). The V gene lost 4 bases and the J gene lost 1 base, with 14 bases spanning the gap. CDR3 length: 16 amino acids. The covered CDR3 bases are TGTGCCTGGACTGCAGGGGTCGAGTCTGGGGCCAACGTC. Translating it yields CAWTAGVESGANV. In full, the CDR3 is CAWTAGVESGANVLTF.

A word on this clone: The missing CDR3 end, 3 residues past where the read stops, is filled in from the germline J gene. The chain links TRBV20-1 to TRBJ1-1, with 12 bases fitting TRBD1. CDR3 length: 16 amino acids. V dropped 3 bases and J dropped 6; count of bases not matched to a gene: 11. CDR1 and CDR2 from the germline V gene are DFQATT and SNEGSKA (reference sequence). CDR3 DNA, as far as it was read: TGCAGTGCTAGTTTCTTTCCGCGGGACAGGGGGCCTGAA. It translates to CSASFFPRDRGPE. The complete CDR3 protein is CSASFFPRDRGPEAFF.

As regards this clone: With the read ending 3 residues before the CDR3 end, the germline J gene is used to fill in that end. The V call is TRBV7-9, the J call TRBJ2-7; TRBD2 might be the D (5 bases). The CDR3 spans 13 residues. The germline CDR1 and CDR2 sequences are SEHNR and FQNEAQ (reference sequence). V was clipped by 4 bases and J by 5 bases, with 12 bases between them. The sequenced CDR3 bases are TGTGCCAGCAGCTCGGGGTGGGGTAACGAG. Its translation: CASSSGWGNE. From start to end, the CDR3 is CASSSGWGNEQYF.

This clone appeared a few times. The read halts 3 residues ahead of the CDR3 end, with the missing end drawn from the germline J gene. The chain recombines TRBV7-3 with TRBJ1-6; D is uncertain. V was clipped by 0 bases and J by 9 bases, with 15 bases between them. Germline V gives CDR1 SGHTA, CDR2 FQGTGA. This CDR3 contains 16 residues. The CDR3 spells CASSLTSSTEGSPLHF. The sequenced CDR3 bases are TGTGCCAGCAGCTTAACTTCATCTACCGAGGGTTCACCC.

Turning to this clone: The read ends 3 residues shy of where the CDR3 ends; the end is completed using the germline J gene. This chain connects TRBV18 to TRBJ1-5; D is perhaps TRBD1 (5 bases). This CDR3 has 14 amino acids. The V and J ends lost 5 bases and 1 base respectively, with 9 bases between them. CDR1 is KGHSH, CDR2 LQKENI, per germline. The CDR3 reads CASSEGASNQPQHF. The DNA read from the CDR3 is TGTGCCAGCTCAGAAGGGGCGAGCAATCAGCCC.

Many counts were recorded for this clone. The read terminates 3 residues before the CDR3 end, so the remaining end is supplied by the germline J gene. The chain couples TRBV5-1 to TRBJ1-2; no reliable D call. The V and J ends lost 8 bases and 1 base respectively, with 12 bases between them. The CDR3 is made up of 13 amino acids. Germline V gives CDR1 SGHRS, CDR2 YFSETQ. The sequenced CDR3 bases are TGCGCCAGTAATCCAGGAGATAACTATGGC. Protein sequence: CASNPGDNYG. The whole CDR3 sequence reads CASNPGDNYGYTF.

This clone was recorded at least ten times. The read terminates 3 residues before the CDR3 end, so the remaining end is supplied by the germline J gene. The J gene is TRBJ2-7, the V gene TRBV19; possible D gene TRBD2, 6 bases. This CDR3 is built from 15 residues. The V gene's germline CDR1 is LNHDA and CDR2 SQIVND (reference sequence). V was shortened by 1 base and J by 0 bases, with 10 bases between the two germline ends. The sequenced part of the CDR3 DNA is TGTGCCAGTAGTATAGTTGCGGGGAGCTCCTACGAG. This encodes CASSIVAGSSYE. The whole CDR3 protein reads CASSIVAGSSYEQYF.

Many counts were recorded for this clone. The CDR3 reads CASSPGRLTGNQNYGYTF. The covered CDR3 bases are TGTGCCAGCTCACCCGGACGGTTGACAGGGAACCAAAACTATGGC. This chain connects TRBV18 to TRBJ1-2; 7 positions match TRBD1. The observed sequence ends 3 residues before the CDR3 terminus, with the missing tail filled in from the germline J gene. With 3 bases clipped from V and 2 bases from J, the junction kept 15 bases outside the gene matches. Per germline, CDR1 KGHSH and CDR2 LQKENI. This CDR3 has 18 amino acids.

The CDR3 here is CASNRGGVNTEAFF. The CDR3 bases that were read are TGTGCCAGTAATCGAGGCGGGGTGAACACTGAA. The rearrangement links TRBV19 to TRBJ1-1; the D is unclear. The read terminates 3 residues before the CDR3 end, so the remaining end is supplied by the germline J gene. Trimming took 7 bases from V and 0 from J, leaving 12 bases between them. The germline V gene encodes CDR1 LNHDA and CDR2 SQIVND (reference sequence). This CDR3 is built from 14 residues.